This is a list of T cell receptor beta chains from one sample in a study of metastatic and nonmetastatic thyroid tumors. Using MiXCR, TCRdb reanalyzed the PCR reads. The sample contains under 20,000 clones, about 28% of which appear only once. The sequenced sample consisted of tumor tissue. The source is a female donor with papillary thyroid cancer or a benign thyroid nodule (not recorded which). Some clones in this sample may be carry-over from other donors' samples. CDR3s leave out the opening cysteine and the closing phenylalanine or tryptophan. Size tells how often a clone was seen (once, few, many) or the class of an expanded clone, and some rows leave it out.

V: TRBV20-1
J: TRBJ1-2
size: NA
CDR3: SARVSGLGYT

V: TRBV4-2
J: TRBJ1-6
size: many
CDR3: ASSRTGTGRVNNSPLH

V: TRBV28
J: TRBJ1-2
size: NA
CDR3: ASGAQGDNYGYT

V: TRBV12-3/TRBV12-4
J: TRBJ1-2
size: NA
CDR3: ASSLSGLSYGYT

V: TRBV6-1
J: TRBJ1-2
size: NA
CDR3: ASSNYGYT

V: TRBV5-1
J: TRBJ1-2
size: NA
CDR3: ASSLGTELSYGYT

V: TRBV18
J: TRBJ2-2
size: NA
CDR3: ASSRTGGNTGELF

V: TRBV2
J: TRBJ2-1
size: NA
CDR3: ASSDQGQTYNEQF

V: TRBV11-2
J: TRBJ2-1
size: NA
CDR3: ASSLLAGGPLEQF

V: TRBV4-2
J: TRBJ2-1
size: many
CDR3: ASSQDEGTIALSGF

V: TRBV5-1
J: TRBJ1-1
size: once
CDR3: ASRGIMNTEAF

V: TRBV30
J: TRBJ2-3
size: NA
CDR3: AWGQAYSTDTQY

V: TRBV24-1
J: TRBJ1-5
size: few
CDR3: ATSSGGNQPQH

V: TRBV25-1
J: TRBJ1-6
size: NA
CDR3: ASAQGNSPLH